The 32 T cell receptor beta chains in this list originate from one sample, sequenced in a study of shared clonotypes between healthy human individuals (dated by TCRdb to about 2020). Libraries were prepared through the immunoSEQ multiplex PCR assay. TCRdb took over this immuneACCESS table, retaining in-frame rearrangements with V and J assigned. Such tables are incomplete; in checked studies, under half of the missing clones stem from an unresolved V gene, and the remainder is unexplained. This sample gives about 1.5 million clones in total; 98% of them show up just once. The ten largest clonotypes hold roughly 0.45% of the sample. Sequencing was performed on naive CD4+ T cells sorted from blood. In light of the paper, this sample's cell subset or site label describes: CD45RA+ positively selected. Receptors were obtained from a man under 40 in good health.

CDR3 sequence (DNA): TGTGCCAGCAGCTCTGTCGATGGAAACACCATATATTTT. Translating gives CASSSVDGNTIYF. The rearrangement uses TRBV5-4 and TRBJ1-3; D uncertain. V shed 3 bases and J shed 3 bases, with 7 bases lying between them. The germline V gene encodes CDR1 SGHNT and CDR2 YYREEE (reference sequence). The CDR3 contains 13 residues. The full variable domain, completed using reference TRBV5-4 and TRBJ1-3, is ETGVTQSPTHLIKTRGQQVTLRCSSQSGHNTVSWYQQALGQGPQFIFQYYREEENGRGNFPPRFSGLQFPNYSSELNVNALELDDSALYLCASSSVDGNTIYFGEGSWLTVV.

In this sample, this clone turned up once. The chain links TRBV6-1 to TRBJ2-7, with TRBD1 matching over 8 bases. The V segment lost 7 bases and the J segment 2 bases; nucleotides outside the gene matches: 10. CDR1 is MNHNS and CDR2 is SASEGT in the germline V gene. The CDR3 is 15 amino acids. The CDR3 loop reads CASIVAARGPYEQYF. As DNA, the CDR3 is TGTGCCAGCATCGTGGCGGCCAGGGGGCCCTACGAGCAGTACTTC.

The V call is TRBV5-4, the J call TRBJ2-1, with unresolved D. The V end lost 4 bases, the J end lost 0 bases, and 14 bases lay between the germline ends. The CDR3 consists of 16 residues. Germline V gives CDR1 SGHNT, CDR2 YYREEE (reference sequence). The CDR3 loop reads CASSPTRIISYNEQFF. For the CDR3, the DNA is TGTGCCAGCAGCCCGACCCGGATAATCTCCTACAATGAGCAGTTCTTC.

V gene TRBV28 combines with J gene TRBJ2-7; D is unclear. Trimming took 1 base from V and 0 from J, leaving 7 bases between them. CDR1 is MDHEN, CDR2 SYDVKM, per germline. The CDR3 consists of 14 residues. CDR3 residues: CASSLSPSSYEQYF. CDR3 coding DNA: TGTGCCAGCAGTTTATCCCCTAGCTCCTACGAGCAGTACTTC.

A word on this clone: Other DNA sequences in the same sample also yield this CDR3. The V and J genes are TRBV2 and TRBJ1-5; D gene uncertain. Germline loops: CDR1 SNHLY, CDR2 FYNNEI. V was trimmed by 7 bases and J by 0 bases, leaving 7 bases between them. The CDR3 is 13 residues long. CDR3 nucleotides: TGTGCCAGCAAGGGCTATAGCAATCAGCCCCAGCATTTT. Translation gives CASKGYSNQPQHF. The complete variable domain, with remaining parts taken from reference TRBV2 and TRBJ1-5, reads EPEVTQTPSHQVTQMGQEVILRCVPISNHLYFYWYRQILGQKVEFLVSFYNNEISEKSEIFDDQFSVERPDGSNFTLKIRSTKLEDSAMYFCASKGYSNQPQHFGDGTRLSIL.

On this clone itself: The sample contains more than one DNA sequence encoding this CDR3. V usage is TRBV9 and J usage is TRBJ1-1; D perhaps matches TRBD1 (5 bases). V was shortened by 0 bases and J by 1 base, with 7 bases between the two germline ends. Germline V CDR1 and CDR2: SGDLS, YYNGEE. The CDR3 covers 14 residues. CDR3 bases: TGTGCCAGCAGCGTAGCAGGACAGAACACTGAAGCTTTCTTT. It translates to CASSVAGQNTEAFF.

The CDR3 DNA sequence: TGCGCCAGCAGCTCACAGGGGCGCCGGGACTATGGCTACACCTTC. This sequence encodes CASSSQGRRDYGYTF. The V gene is TRBV5-1, the J gene TRBJ1-2; 7 positions agree with TRBD1. Per germline, CDR1 SGHRS and CDR2 YFSETQ. Germline trimming cut 3 bases from V and 3 bases from J; bases unmatched to any gene: 8. This CDR3 comprises 15 residues.

This clone was seen once. This chain joins TRBV5-6 and TRBJ2-1; D gene uncertain. Trimming removed 4 bases from V and 4 bases from J, with 15 bases in between. Per germline, CDR1 SGHDT and CDR2 YYEEEE. CDR3 length: 15 residues. The CDR3 region has the DNA TGTGCCAGCAGCGGCAGCCCTTTAGGGTACAATGAGCAGTTCTTC. It translates to CASSGSPLGYNEQFF.

The chain uses TRBV7-9 and TRBJ1-3; possibly TRBD1 for D (5 bases). CDR1 is SEHNR, CDR2 FQNEAQ, per germline (reference sequence). Trimming stripped 1 base from V and 1 base from J, with 8 bases between. This CDR3 has 15 residues. CDR3 sequence: CASSLVGASGNTIYF. The CDR3 region has the DNA TGTGCCAGCAGCTTAGTCGGGGCTTCTGGAAACACCATATATTTT.

The chain combines TRBV10-3 with TRBJ2-2; 7 bases match TRBD2. V trimming: 7 bases; J trimming: 0 bases; junction bases outside the gene matches: 5. The CDR3 covers 15 residues. Germline V lookup: CDR1 ENHRY, CDR2 SYGVKD. This CDR3 reads CAITSGPANTGELFF. The CDR3 region has the DNA TGTGCCATCACTAGCGGCCCCGCGAACACCGGGGAGCTGTTTTTT.

The gene calls are TRBV28 and TRBJ2-7; D is possibly TRBD1 (5 bases). The CDR3 contains 15 residues. The V end lost 2 bases, the J end lost 2 bases, and 13 bases lay between the germline ends. CDR1 is MDHEN and CDR2 is SYDVKM in the germline V gene. The CDR3 here is CASSLGRVSTYEQYF. The CDR3 DNA is TGTGCCAGCAGTTTAGGCAGGGTTTCAACCTACGAGCAGTACTTC.

The chain couples TRBV6-1 to TRBJ1-1; tentative D call: TRBD1 (5 bases). Germline assignment: CDR1 MNHNS and CDR2 SASEGT. V lost 3 bases and J 1 base, leaving 9 bases between the germline ends. CDR3 length: 14 amino acids. CDR3 protein: CASSDQTANTEAFF. The DNA of the CDR3 is TGTGCCAGCAGTGACCAGACAGCGAACACTGAAGCTTTCTTT.

V is TRBV25-1 and J is TRBJ1-1; D is perhaps TRBD1 (6 bases). The germline V gene has CDR1 MGHDK and CDR2 SYGVNS. Trimming shortened V by 7 bases and J by 5 bases, and 17 bases separated the two germline ends. The CDR3 runs 14 residues. CDR3 residues: CASTDRLQRTEAFF. CDR3 in DNA: TGTGCCAGCACGGACAGACTCCAGAGGACTGAAGCTTTCTTT. The full variable domain, its missing parts supplied by reference TRBV25-1 and TRBJ1-1, is EADIYQTPRYLVIGTGKKITLECSQTMGHDKMYWYQQDPGMELHLIHYSYGVNSTEKGDLSSESTVSRIRTEHFPLTLESARPSHTSQYLCASTDRLQRTEAFFGQGTRLTVV.

The V and J genes are TRBV18 and TRBJ1-1; tentative D call: TRBD1 (5 bases). The CDR3 is 18 amino acids. CDR1 is KGHSH, CDR2 LQKENI, per germline. Between the trimmed V and J ends, which lost 3 bases and 0 bases, there was a span of 20 bases. The CDR3, as DNA: TGTGCCAGCTCACCCTCTTTAGGGACGCCAATTTTGAACACTGAAGCTTTCTTT. The encoded protein is CASSPSLGTPILNTEAFF. The entire variable domain, with the rest obtained from reference TRBV18 and TRBJ1-1, is as follows: NAGVMQNPRHLVRRRGQEARLRCSPMKGHSHVYWYRQLPEEGLKFMVYLQKENIIDESGMPKERFSAEFPKEGPSILRIQQVVRGDSAAYFCASSPSLGTPILNTEAFFGQGTRLTVV.

Of note for this clone: Other DNA sequences within the sample encode an identical CDR3. The CDR3 sequence: CASSLSPGNTEAFF. CDR3 DNA: TGCGCCAGCAGCTTATCGCCAGGGAACACTGAAGCTTTCTTT. The J gene is TRBJ1-1, the V gene TRBV5-1; D gene ambiguous. Germline CDR1 is SGHRS and CDR2 is YFSETQ. The length of the CDR3 is 14 residues. Between the trimmed V and J ends, which lost 2 bases and 1 base, there was a span of 9 bases. Variable domain in full (rest from reference TRBV5-1 and TRBJ1-1): KAGVTQTPRYLIKTRGQQVTLSCSPISGHRSVSWYQQTPGQGLQFLFEYFSETQRNKGNFPGRFSGRQFSNSRSEMNVSTLELGDSALYLCASSLSPGNTEAFFGQGTRLTVV.

The table lists this clone with a count of one. The V gene is TRBV7-2, the J gene TRBJ2-1, with 7 bases matching TRBD2. Germline V CDR1 and CDR2: SGHTA, FQGNSA. The CDR3 totals 17 residues. J gave up 7 bases and V 3 bases, and 15 bases lay outside the gene matches. For the CDR3, the DNA is TGTGCCAGCAGCTTTTCCGGGACTACGATGGGTAGGAATGAGCAGTTCTTC. Protein product: CASSFSGTTMGRNEQFF.

This sequence joins TRBV9 and TRBJ1-3; D is unclear. The CDR3 loop spans 16 amino acids. Trimming left V 0 bases short and J 0 bases short, with 10 bases between. The germline V gene has CDR1 SGDLS and CDR2 YYNGEE. CDR3 sequence (DNA): TGTGCCAGCAGCGTAGGATCCGGGCGCTCTGGAAACACCATATATTTT. This codes for CASSVGSGRSGNTIYF.

The chain combines TRBV19 with TRBJ1-5, with D possibly being TRBD1 (5 bases). Germline assignment: CDR1 LNHDA and CDR2 SQIVND (reference sequence). This CDR3 has 13 amino acids. Trimming took 6 bases from V and 5 from J, leaving 11 bases between them. The CDR3 here is CASRNLRDQPQHF. The CDR3 DNA is TGTGCCAGTAGAAATCTCAGGGATCAGCCCCAGCATTTT.

The V gene is TRBV10-3, the J gene TRBJ1-1, with a possible D match to TRBD1 (5 bases). This CDR3 is built from 15 residues. V lost 2 bases to trimming and J lost 5 bases, with 15 bases between them. From germline, CDR1 is ENHRY and CDR2 SYGVKD. CDR3 residues: CAISEIGQGQTEAFF. The CDR3 nucleotides are TGTGCCATCAGTGAGATAGGTCAGGGCCAAACTGAAGCTTTCTTT.

The J gene is TRBJ1-5, the V gene TRBV5-1; D gene unclear. Per germline, CDR1 SGHRS and CDR2 YFSETQ. V lost 4 bases to trimming and J lost 0 bases, with 11 bases between them. This CDR3 contains 15 residues. CDR3 nucleotide sequence: TGCGCCAGCAGCCCCGGTGTGGATAGCAATCAGCCCCAGCATTTT. Translating it yields CASSPGVDSNQPQHF.

The chain has TRBV11-2 and TRBJ2-6; D remains ambiguous. The V and J ends lost 5 bases and 4 bases respectively, with 12 bases between them. The CDR3 has 15 amino acids. Germline CDR1 reads SGHAT; CDR2 reads FQNNGV. CDR3 DNA: TGTGCCAGCAGCCAGATGGCCCCCGGGGCCAACGTCCTGACTTTC. Residues: CASSQMAPGANVLTF.

This chain joins TRBV11-2 and TRBJ2-7; D possibly corresponds to TRBD2 (5 bases). This CDR3 contains 15 residues. Germline V gene data show CDR1 as SGHAT and CDR2 as FQNNGV. With 3 bases removed from V and 0 bases from J, the gap between germline ends came to 12 bases. CDR3 protein: CASSLGRTYSYEQYF. The CDR3 DNA follows: TGTGCCAGCAGCTTGGGTCGGACTTACTCCTACGAGCAGTACTTC.

This clone was found once. The chain combines TRBV6-1 with TRBJ2-7; tentative D call: TRBD1 (5 bases). Trimming shortened V by 2 bases and J by 4 bases, and 9 bases separated the two germline ends. Germline CDR1 MNHNS, CDR2 SASEGT. The length of the CDR3 is 13 residues. CDR3 in amino acids: CASSEPGRYEQYF. CDR3 in DNA: TGTGCCAGCAGTGAACCAGGGCGGTACGAGCAGTACTTC.

V is TRBV2 and J is TRBJ2-1; 7 bases line up with TRBD1. Germline CDR1 reads SNHLY; CDR2 reads FYNNEI. CDR3 length: 12 residues. V shed 1 base, J shed 15 bases, and the junction held 6 bases outside the gene matches. For the CDR3, the DNA is TGTGCCAGCAGTGAAGACAGGGGAGCACTGTTCTTC. It yields the protein CASSEDRGALFF.

The chain employs TRBV7-8 and TRBJ2-1; TRBD2 aligns across 8 bases. V dropped 3 bases and J dropped 4; count of bases not matched to a gene: 11. The CDR3 spans 17 residues. Germline V CDR1 and CDR2: SGHVS, FQNEAQ. CDR3: CASSFGLASLLYNEQFF. As DNA, the CDR3 is TGTGCCAGCAGCTTCGGACTAGCCTCCTTGCTGTACAATGAGCAGTTCTTC.

Notes on this clone: The same CDR3 also results from other DNA sequences found in this sample. This sequence joins TRBV18 and TRBJ2-5, with D unclear. V was clipped by 3 bases and J by 5 bases, with 7 bases between them. The germline V gene encodes CDR1 KGHSH and CDR2 LQKENI. The CDR3 extends over 12 amino acids. CDR3 in amino acids: CASSPIPETQYF. CDR3 DNA: TGTGCCAGCTCACCTATTCCGGAGACCCAGTACTTC.

There are a few counts of this clone. Other DNA sequences of this sample code for an identical CDR3. The chain combines TRBV18 with TRBJ2-2; D gene uncertain. The CDR3 covers 13 residues. Between the trimmed V and J ends, which lost 3 bases and 1 base, there was a span of 3 bases. Germline V gene data show CDR1 as KGHSH and CDR2 as LQKENI. The CDR3 spells CASSPKNTGELFF. The CDR3 DNA sequence: TGTGCCAGCTCACCCAAGAACACCGGGGAGCTGTTTTTT.

This clone was seen only once. This chain links TRBV7-8 with TRBJ1-2, with D unclear. CDR1 is SGHVS and CDR2 is FQNEAQ in the germline V gene. The length of the CDR3 is 16 residues. V dropped 4 bases and J dropped 8 bases, with 23 bases sitting between them. As DNA, the CDR3 is TGTGCCAGCAGCTACTCACCAATAGACCAACGGCTAGGCTACACCTTC. Translated, it gives CASSYSPIDQRLGYTF.

This CDR3 reads CASRETGANEQFF. DNA for the CDR3: TGTGCCAGCAGGGAGACAGGGGCGAATGAGCAGTTCTTC. V is TRBV2 and J is TRBJ2-1, with 8 nucleotides matching TRBD1. Germline trimming cut 6 bases from V and 7 bases from J; bases unmatched to any gene: 5. Per the germline V gene, CDR1 is SNHLY and CDR2 is FYNNEI. This CDR3 spans 13 amino acids.

This clone showed up just once. The chain employs TRBV25-1 and TRBJ2-7, with TRBD2 identical over 10 bases. The CDR3 covers 14 residues. Germline lookup yields CDR1 MGHDK and CDR2 SYGVNS. Losses at the gene ends were 6 bases for V and 4 bases for J; bases not matched to a gene: 6. The CDR3 bases are TGTGCCAGCAGCAGGTCTAGCGGGAGTTACGAGCAGTACTTC. This translates into CASSRSSGSYEQYF.

This clone was counted once. The rearrangement links TRBV5-1 to TRBJ2-2, with TRBD2 identical over 13 bases. CDR1 is SGHRS and CDR2 is YFSETQ in the germline V gene. CDR3 size: 18 residues. Unmatched junction bases numbered 5, after V lost 3 bases and J lost 0 bases. CDR3 sequence reads: CASSSGLAGASNTGELFF. The CDR3, as DNA: TGCGCCAGCAGCTCCGGACTAGCGGGAGCATCGAACACCGGGGAGCTGTTTTTT.

J is TRBJ2-3 and V is TRBV6-1, with D possibly matching TRBD2 (5 bases). The CDR3 length is 14 residues. V was trimmed by 4 bases and J by 10 bases, leaving 18 bases between them. Germline-derived CDR1 and CDR2 are MNHNS and SASEGT. The CDR3 protein is CASSGGGLLVAQYF. The CDR3 region has the DNA TGTGCCAGCAGTGGAGGAGGACTCCTTGTTGCGCAGTATTTT.